This T cell receptor (beta chain) was recovered during a study of OX40 agonist ivuxolimab in advanced cancers. As for the study more broadly: Ivuxolimab was an agonistic, fully human IgG2 monoclonal antibody directed against OX40 (CD134), a costimulatory receptor. Intravenous ivuxolimab was administered to patients every 2 weeks at six dose levels: 0.01, 0.1, 0.3, 1.5, 3 and 10 mg/kg. Of the roughly 51 patients in dose escalation, some 20 had hepatocellular carcinoma, roughly 15 had melanoma, 9 had renal cell carcinoma and 9 had head and neck cancer. A male proportion of around 80% and a mean age of about 60 years, ranging from roughly 23 to 79, were recorded for the dose-escalation cohort. Prior anti-PD-1, anti-PD-L1 or anti-CTLA-4 therapy was permitted, and about 40% of dose-escalation patients had received checkpoint inhibitors. Partial responses occurred in three dose-escalation patients: two with cutaneous melanoma and one with hepatocellular carcinoma. Peripheral TCRbeta sequencing was intended to test whether TCR sequence diversity was altered and clonal T-cell expansion was caused by ivuxolimab. The paper describes the monotherapy dose-escalation part (N ≈ 49 patients) of the phase I trial of ivuxolimab.

Concerning this clone: Its antigen is currently not known. No base-level quality is on record; no much larger clone is a single base apart.

A distance of 12 bases separates the germline ends of V and J, which lose 0 bases and 1 base respectively. Including cysteine and phenylalanine, the CDR3 has 16 amino acids. The DNA shown is the 48-base CDR3, in frame from base 1. As encoded in the germline V gene, CDR1 is MNHEY while CDR2 is SVGAGI. To sequence the TCRbeta CDR3 region, genomic DNA was isolated from the sorted cells. The immunoSEQ Assay was used to sequence the TCRbeta CDR3 regions. What TCRdb holds here is the immuneACCESS table cut down to in-frame rearrangements. Part of the clones is not present; checked against another copy, under half of the missing clones reflect an unresolved V gene, and the others are unexplained. The sample has tens of thousands of clones on record, approximately 89% of them singletons. The ten largest clones take up about 0.31% of the sample. Summary of the overall study and its limitations: Low levels of normalized T-cell clonal expansion were also shown by some nonresponding patients. Clonal expansion of both CD4+ and CD8+ blood T cells was observed from baseline to week 6 at doses 0.1 to 3.0 mg/kg. Which antigens the clonally expanded peripheral T cells were specific for was not determined. In the 0.1-3.0 mg/kg groups, partial responders had among the lowest normalized peripheral clonal expansion, particularly in CD8+ T cells. After ivuxolimab, CD8+ T cells had more expanded clones than CD4+ T cells on average.

Patients with a history of autoimmune disease or receiving systemic immunosuppression were excluded from the trial. Peripheral blood for TCR sequencing was collected from all dose cohorts at baseline, on cycle 4 day 1, and on cycle 7 day 1. The samples were taken from a phase I, first-in-human, multicenter, open-label dose-escalation trial of ivuxolimab. Adults with locally advanced or metastatic head and neck squamous cell, hepatocellular, melanoma or renal cell carcinoma were enrolled in the trial. Before TCR sequencing, CD4+ T cells and CD8+ T cells were sorted from peripheral blood as separate populations.

The sequence was collected from an adult with an advanced solid tumor such as melanoma, head and neck, liver or kidney cancer. The sequenced sample was CD4+ or CD8+ T cells sorted from blood, obtained in a trial of the OX40 agonist ivuxolimab. Recombination joined TRBV6-5 with TRBJ1-1; no confident D gene assignment can be made. CDR3 sequence: CASSYSRDRSNTEAFF. At the DNA level, the sequence is TGTGCCAGCAGTTACTCGAGAGACCGGTCGAACACTGAAGCTTTCTTT.